This entry features one T cell receptor (beta chain) sequence. No antigen is known for it. V lost 7 bases to trimming and J lost 4 bases, with 17 bases between them. Germline assignment: CDR1 MNHNS and CDR2 SASEGT. There are 15 residues in the CDR3. Preparation of the TCRbeta library used unique molecular identifiers. TCRdb redid the calling of the PCR reads with MiXCR, one entry per CDR3 protein. Of approximately 82,000 distinct CDR3 sequences listed, around 18% are singletons. The data originate from a study of T-cell reconstitution after alpha-beta-depleted transplantation in children. Whole-study findings and limits: The origin of alpha-beta T cells about two months after transplant was reportedly several hundred expanded graft clones.

J is TRBJ2-1 and V is TRBV6-1, with D unclear. Source: PBMCs, mostly from graft donor cells, taken 360 days after TCRalphabeta/CD19-depleted stem cell transplant. The sequence came from a male patient aged 2-15 years who had a stem cell transplant for acute lymphoblastic leukemia, so the T cells may come from the graft donor. The DNA for the CDR3 is TGTGCCAGCATGACGGCAGGTGGAAGTTACAATGAGCAGTTCTTC. It specifies CASMTAGGSYNEQFF.